This passage covers 5 T cell receptor beta chains from one sample sequenced in a study of regulatory T cells in long-lasting Graves disease. Time point: persistent/refractory GD, antithyroid drugs over 5 years with positive TRAb. Scientists built the TCR library using RNA that was extracted from PBMCs. Relying on iRepertoire HTBI primers and Arm-PCR of CDR3 regions, the team built TCR beta libraries. TCRdb reprocessed the multiplex PCR reads with MiXCR, giving one entry per CDR3 protein. The sample shows roughly 500,000 distinct CDR3 sequences, roughly 22% of them seen only once. This material consisted of peripheral blood mononuclear cells (PBMCs), taken when the disease was refractory, from a patient treated with antithyroid drugs. The receptors stem from a female donor with Graves disease.

The rearrangement links TRBV7-9 to TRBJ2-2; no definite D call. Germline V gene lookup returns CDR1 SEHNR and CDR2 FQNEAQ (reference sequence). The CDR3 has 10 residues. The V and J ends lost 10 bases and 5 bases respectively, with 5 bases between them. The CDR3 region has the DNA TGTGCCACATTAACCGGGGAGCTGTTTTTT. It translates to CATLTGELFF.

The sample holds a few counts of this clonotype. The chain couples TRBV28 to TRBJ2-7; D is perhaps TRBD1 or TRBD2 (5 bases each). The germline V gene has CDR1 MDHEN and CDR2 SYDVKM. V was trimmed by 4 bases and J by 0 bases, leaving 13 bases between them. CDR3 size: 15 residues. The CDR3 loop is CASSSSGTLSYEQYF. DNA of the CDR3: TGTGCCAGCAGTTCGTCCGGGACGCTCTCCTACGAGCAGTACTTC.

This clonotype was observed at least ten times. This chain uses TRBV19 with TRBJ1-2; D may be TRBD1 (6 bases). The CDR3 is 14 residues long. Germline CDR1 and CDR2: LNHDA and SQIVND (reference sequence). The germline V and J ends were trimmed by 4 bases and 6 bases, with 15 bases remaining between them. The DNA of the CDR3 is TGTGCCAGTAGTAAGGAAGAACAGGGACATGGCTACACCTTC. This translates into CASSKEEQGHGYTF.

The V call is TRBV19, the J call TRBJ1-5; 8 bases fit TRBD1. The germline gives CDR1 LNHDA, CDR2 SQIVND (reference sequence). This CDR3 is 18 amino acids long. Trimming took 9 bases from V and 0 from J; bases not matched to a gene: 16. As DNA, the CDR3 is TGTGCCAGCAAAAAAATGCAGGGGGCGAAAGATAGCAATCAGCCCCAGCATTTT. It yields the protein CASKKMQGAKDSNQPQHF.

The rearrangement uses TRBV29-1 and TRBJ1-4; no clear D gene. CDR1 and CDR2 (germline): SQVTM, ANQGSEA. The CDR3 covers 11 residues. The V end was cut by 4 bases, the J end by 7 bases, with 7 bases between. CDR3 sequence: CSVVMSEKLFF. In nucleotides, the CDR3 is TGCAGCGTTGTTATGAGTGAAAAACTGTTTTTT.